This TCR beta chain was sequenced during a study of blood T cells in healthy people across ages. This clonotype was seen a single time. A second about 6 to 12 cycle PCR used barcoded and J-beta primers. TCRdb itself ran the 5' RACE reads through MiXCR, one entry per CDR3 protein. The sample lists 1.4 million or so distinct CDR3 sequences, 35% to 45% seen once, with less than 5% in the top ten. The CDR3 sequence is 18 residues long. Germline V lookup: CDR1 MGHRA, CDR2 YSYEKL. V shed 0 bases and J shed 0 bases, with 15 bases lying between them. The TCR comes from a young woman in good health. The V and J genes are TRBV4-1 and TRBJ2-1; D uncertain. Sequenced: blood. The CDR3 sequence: CASSQDGYGFSSYNEQFF. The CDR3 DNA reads TGCGCCAGCAGCCAAGATGGGTACGGATTTAGCTCCTACAATGAGCAGTTCTTC.